This T cell receptor beta chain was recovered during a study of cytotoxic CD8 clonotypes in ibrutinib-treated CLL. The overall study: After treatment lasting a median roughly 12 months, range 6 to 36, response samples were collected. Samples showed on average around 240,000 productive templates and roughly 90,000 productive rearrangements. General study results and limits: Sustained-remission and progressing patients' sampling times differed. Exceeding age-matched healthy donors, baseline clonality also tracked the counts of circulating CD8+ T cells.

This table comes from immunoSEQ multiplex PCR, and its TCRdb copy is limited to in-frame clones, with some not included. The sample contains 150,000 to 200,000 clones, 88% of which appear only once. Concerning this clone itself: What it recognizes is unknown.

The CDR3 extends over 15 amino acids. Losses at the gene ends were 4 bases for V and 6 bases for J; bases not matched to a gene: 8. CDR1 is LNHDA, CDR2 SQIVND, per germline (reference sequence). The sequencing used PBMCs, collected at disease progression, from a patient treated with ibrutinib. This TCR came from a human donor with chronic lymphocytic leukemia. The rearrangement links TRBV19 to TRBJ1-5; 8 nucleotides align to TRBD1. In DNA, the CDR3 is TGTGCCAGTAGTAACGGACAGGGAGGAACTCAGCCCCAGCATTTT. This sequence encodes CASSNGQGGTQPQHF.